These 30 T cell receptor beta chains were all obtained from the same sample, sequenced in a study of CD4 T cells in relation to SARS-CoV-2 and coronaviruses. Only in-frame clones appear in the TCRdb table, and some are missing; sequencing was by immunoSEQ multiplex PCR. The sample has some 11,000 clones, about 89% seen once. The sequencing sample was made of naive CD4+ T cells from PBMCs. Regarding subset: naive CD4+ T cells isolated by negative enrichment. The receptors derive from an adult with COVID-19.

As DNA, the CDR3 is TGCGCCAGCAGCCTAGCAGGGGAAACCTACGAGCAGTACTTC. Encoded protein: CASSLAGETYEQYF. The chain recombines TRBV5-1 with TRBJ2-7; possible D gene TRBD1, 6 bases. Germline CDR1 SGHRS, CDR2 YFSETQ. CDR3 size: 14 residues. The V gene lost 4 bases and the J gene lost 2 bases, with 13 bases spanning the gap.

The V gene is TRBV19, the J gene TRBJ2-1, with 9 bases matching TRBD2. The CDR3 sequence is 18 residues long. Germline lookup yields CDR1 LNHDA and CDR2 SQIVND (reference sequence). V trimming: 5 bases; J trimming: 6 bases; junction bases outside the gene matches: 17. The CDR3 loop is CASSEGYGAGGRGNEQFF. In DNA form, the CDR3 reads TGTGCCAGTAGTGAGGGTTATGGAGCGGGGGGTAGAGGCAATGAGCAGTTCTTC.

This clone has a handful of counts. The chain uses TRBV12-3 or TRBV12-4 and TRBJ1-2, with no clear D. Trimming stripped 4 bases from V and 9 bases from J, with 12 bases between. The CDR3 is 12 residues long. This CDR3 reads CASSSIVKSYTF. CDR3 nucleotide sequence: TGTGCCAGCAGTTCGATCGTCAAAAGCTACACCTTC.

The V and J genes are TRBV7-2 and TRBJ2-7; D may be TRBD2 (6 bases). V lost 1 base to trimming and J lost 0 bases, with 16 bases between them. This CDR3 has 17 amino acids. The germline V gene encodes CDR1 SGHTA and CDR2 FQGNSA. As DNA, the CDR3 is TGTGCCAGCAGCTTAGTAGGCGGGGATCTGAGCTCCTACGAGCAGTACTTC. Its translation: CASSLVGGDLSSYEQYF.

The gene calls are TRBV5-4 and TRBJ1-1, with D tentatively TRBD1 (6 bases). The CDR3 loop spans 18 amino acids. Germline V lookup: CDR1 SGHNT, CDR2 YYREEE (reference sequence). The V end lost 0 bases, the J end lost 1 base, and 19 bases lay between the germline ends. This chain's CDR3 is CASSLEGVRGLTNTEAFF. The CDR3 DNA sequence: TGTGCCAGCAGCTTGGAGGGGGTAAGGGGACTGACGAACACTGAAGCTTTCTTT.

The CDR3, as DNA: TGTGCCACCTCCTCCGGGGGGGGCGTATTTTCCGGGGAGCTGTTTTTT. Protein product: CATSSGGGVFSGELFF. This chain joins TRBV5-4 and TRBJ2-2, with 8 bases matching TRBD2. Trimming at V came to 9 bases and at J to 6 bases, leaving 16 bases not matched to a gene. The CDR3 contains 16 residues. Germline CDR1 SGHNT, CDR2 YYREEE (reference sequence).

This chain joins TRBV28 and TRBJ1-2; D is uncertain. This CDR3 comprises 14 residues. Between the trimmed V and J ends, which lost 2 bases and 6 bases, there was a span of 13 bases. Germline assignment: CDR1 MDHEN and CDR2 SYDVKM. The chain's CDR3 is CASSLPAVVDGYTF. In DNA, the CDR3 is TGTGCCAGCAGTTTACCGGCAGTAGTTGATGGCTACACCTTC.

There are a few counts of this clone. The chain employs TRBV19 and TRBJ2-5; perhaps TRBD2 as D (5 bases). CDR3 length: 14 amino acids. The V gene's germline CDR1 is LNHDA and CDR2 SQIVND (reference sequence). Trimming cost V 7 bases and J 5 bases, with 17 bases left between them. The CDR3 sequence is CASNFGMEQETQYF. In DNA, the CDR3 is TGTGCCAGTAACTTCGGGATGGAGCAGGAGACCCAGTACTTC.

This chain joins TRBV28 and TRBJ1-5; the D gene is possibly TRBD1 (5 bases). Trimming stripped 2 bases from V and 0 bases from J, with 8 bases between. This CDR3 spans 15 amino acids. CDR1 is MDHEN, CDR2 SYDVKM, per germline. The CDR3 DNA reads TGTGCCAGCAGTTTAATCAGGGATAGCAATCAGCCCCAGCATTTT. As protein: CASSLIRDSNQPQHF.

This clone was seen only a few times. This chain connects TRBV6-6 to TRBJ1-5, with D unresolved. The V and J ends lost 5 bases and 3 bases respectively, with 17 bases between them. In germline, CDR1 is MNHNY, CDR2 SVGAGI (reference sequence). The CDR3 totals 16 residues. The CDR3 region is CASSRERTVFNQPQHF. DNA of the CDR3: TGTGCCAGCAGTCGAGAACGGACGGTATTCAATCAGCCCCAGCATTTT.

The chain joins TRBV6-1 to TRBJ1-4, with D perhaps matching TRBD1 (6 bases). The CDR3 spans 17 residues. Trimming stripped 4 bases from V and 3 bases from J, with 18 bases between. From germline, CDR1 is MNHNS and CDR2 SASEGT. In DNA, the CDR3 is TGTGCCAGCAGTGGTCCGCTACAGGGATTTTCTAATGAAAAACTGTTTTTT. Translation gives CASSGPLQGFSNEKLFF.

This chain links TRBV9 with TRBJ2-3; the D is unclear. Germline-derived CDR1 and CDR2 are SGDLS and YYNGEE. The CDR3 contains 13 residues. V was pared by 3 bases and J by 4 bases, with 9 bases between. The CDR3 DNA is TGTGCCAGCAGCGGCTCCAGGCCAGATACGCAGTATTTT. Translated, it gives CASSGSRPDTQYF.

This sequence joins TRBV6-2 or TRBV6-3 and TRBJ2-1, with D perhaps being TRBD1 or TRBD2 (6 bases each). CDR1 and CDR2 (germline): MNHEY, SVGEGT. The V gene lost 0 bases and the J gene lost 6 bases, with 12 bases spanning the gap. The CDR3 is 15 amino acids. CDR3 nucleotides: TGTGCCAGCAGTTACTCGGGGGGCCGAGGCAATGAGCAGTTCTTC. This codes for CASSYSGGRGNEQFF.

This chain connects TRBV7-2 to TRBJ2-3; a weak D match, TRBD1 (5 bases). This CDR3 contains 16 residues. Per germline, CDR1 SGHTA and CDR2 FQGNSA. The ends were cut back, 1 base at V and 3 bases at J, with 14 bases in the middle. This CDR3 reads CASSLVPDSITDTQYF. CDR3 coding DNA: TGTGCCAGCAGCTTAGTTCCCGACAGTATAACAGATACGCAGTATTTT. The entire variable domain, with the rest obtained from reference TRBV7-2 and TRBJ2-3, is as follows: GAGVSQSPSNKVTEKGKDVELRCDPISGHTALYWYRQSLGQGLEFLIYFQGNSAPDKSGLPSDRFSAERTGGSVSTLTIQRTQQEDSAVYLCASSLVPDSITDTQYFGPGTRLTVL.

This chain links TRBV7-9 with TRBJ2-7, with TRBD2 as a possible D gene (5 bases). This CDR3 is built from 14 residues. Germline CDR1 and CDR2: SEHNR and FQNEAQ (reference sequence). V was clipped by 8 bases and J by 2 bases, with 16 bases between them. The CDR3 here is CASLPGFPAYEQYF. The CDR3 bases are TGTGCCAGCCTCCCGGGATTTCCCGCCTACGAGCAGTACTTC.

CDR3 nucleotide sequence: TGTGCCAGCAGCTTGCAGGGGTCCTTGGACGAGACCCAGTACTTC. Its translation is CASSLQGSLDETQYF. The genes are TRBV5-4 and TRBJ2-5, with D maybe TRBD1 (6 bases). This CDR3 has 15 residues. CDR1 is SGHNT, CDR2 YYREEE, per germline (reference sequence). Trimming removed 1 base from V and 5 bases from J, with 15 bases in between.

The rearrangement uses TRBV5-1 and TRBJ1-5; D is perhaps TRBD1 (6 bases). Looked up from germline, CDR1 is SGHRS and CDR2 is YFSETQ. This CDR3 spans 14 amino acids. V was clipped by 4 bases and J by 0 bases, with 8 bases between them. CDR3: CASSLGGSNQPQHF. CDR3 sequence (DNA): TGCGCCAGCAGCCTAGGGGGTAGCAATCAGCCCCAGCATTTT. The variable domain in full, with the rest retrieved from reference TRBV5-1 and TRBJ1-5, is KAGVTQTPRYLIKTRGQQVTLSCSPISGHRSVSWYQQTPGQGLQFLFEYFSETQRNKGNFPGRFSGRQFSNSRSEMNVSTLELGDSALYLCASSLGGSNQPQHFGDGTRLSIL.

The chain links TRBV10-2 to TRBJ2-3; 10 bases are a match to TRBD2. The CDR3 is 15 amino acids. Germline lookup yields CDR1 WSHSY and CDR2 SAAADI. J gave up 3 bases and V 6 bases, and 6 bases lay outside the gene matches. The CDR3 nucleotides are TGCGCCAGCAGCGTACTAGCGGGGACTACAGATACGCAGTATTTT. Protein product: CASSVLAGTTDTQYF.

DNA of the CDR3: TGTGCCAGCAGTTTAGTGCAGGGGTTGAGCCACGAGCAGTACTTC. Translating gives CASSLVQGLSHEQYF. V gene TRBV27 combines with J gene TRBJ2-7; D possibly corresponds to TRBD1 (6 bases). The germline gives CDR1 MNHEY, CDR2 SMNVEV (reference sequence). V lost 2 bases to trimming and J lost 5 bases, with 16 bases between them. There are 15 residues in the CDR3.

V is TRBV5-1 and J is TRBJ2-5, with TRBD1 matching over 7 bases. This CDR3 region has 15 residues. With V trimmed by 0 bases and J by 5 bases, 7 bases remained unmatched. Germline V lookup: CDR1 SGHRS, CDR2 YFSETQ. The DNA of the CDR3 is TGCGCCAGCAGCTTGGTGGGGGACAGCTTTGAGACCCAGTACTTC. Translating gives CASSLVGDSFETQYF.

The gene calls are TRBV12-3 or TRBV12-4 and TRBJ2-5; tentatively, D is TRBD1 (6 bases). This CDR3 contains 13 residues. Trimming stripped 4 bases from V and 7 bases from J, with 13 bases between. CDR3 amino acids: CASSWTAQWTQYF. CDR3 DNA: TGTGCCAGCAGTTGGACAGCCCAATGGACCCAGTACTTC.

With respect to this clone: A junction end diverges from the germline sequence, so it may reflect a read error. This chain's CDR3 is CASSQVGQGGHNEQFF. CDR3 sequence (DNA): TGTGCCAGCAGTCAAGTCGGACAGGGCGGACACAATGAGCAGTTCTTC. V and J are TRBV3-1 (or the pseudogene TRBV3-2) and TRBJ2-1; 8 bases are shared with TRBD1. This CDR3 has 16 residues. Germline V lookup: CDR1 LGHDT, CDR2 YNNKEL (reference sequence).

This chain connects TRBV6-5 to TRBJ1-2, with a weak D call TRBD1 (5 bases). The CDR3 runs 14 residues. The ends were cut back, 7 bases at V and 3 bases at J, with 15 bases in the middle. Germline-derived CDR1 and CDR2 are MNHEY and SVGAGI. The CDR3 sequence: CASMDTGGDYGYTF. The CDR3 nucleotides are TGTGCCAGCATGGACACTGGGGGTGACTATGGCTACACCTTC.

The rearrangement uses TRBV24-1 and TRBJ2-7; tentative D call: TRBD1 (6 bases). The germline V gene has CDR1 KGHDR and CDR2 SFDVKD. This CDR3 has 15 amino acids. The ends were cut back, 0 bases at V and 3 bases at J, with 11 bases in the middle. Here the CDR3 DNA reads TGTGCCACCAGTGATTTGGGGAGAGGGGGCTACGAGCAGTACTTC. Its protein product is CATSDLGRGGYEQYF.

The chain recombines TRBV12-5 with TRBJ1-5; D gene unclear. CDR1 LGHNT and CDR2 FRNRAP come from the germline V gene. The CDR3 has 17 amino acids. The V gene lost 0 bases and the J gene lost 3 bases, with 15 bases spanning the gap. CDR3 sequence (DNA): TGTGCTAGTGGTTTGGTACGGTATGGGCAGACCAATCAGCCCCAGCATTTT. This codes for CASGLVRYGQTNQPQHF.

This chain links TRBV21-1 with TRBJ1-4; the table's D call, TRBD1, was not checked against the DNA. TRBV21-1 is labeled a pseudogene. This CDR3 is 17 amino acids long. This chain's CDR3 is CASSEGVGAATNEKLFF. The DNA of the CDR3 is TGTGCCAGCAGCGAAGGAGTGGGGGCTGCAACTAATGAAAAACTGTTTTTT.

This chain links TRBV3-1 (or the pseudogene TRBV3-2) with TRBJ1-4, with 7 bases aligning to TRBD1. J lost 8 bases, V lost 5 bases, and 14 bases had no gene match. The germline CDR1 and CDR2 sequences are LGHDT and YNNKEL (reference sequence). The CDR3 length is 16 residues. CDR3 coding DNA: TGTGCCAGCAGCTTCGGACAGGCTCCCCTTCGGGAAAAACTGTTTTTT. It translates to CASSFGQAPLREKLFF.

The chain combines TRBV2 with TRBJ1-1; perhaps TRBD1 as D (6 bases). Germline-derived CDR1 and CDR2 are SNHLY and FYNNEI. Trimming pared 6 bases from V and 1 base from J, leaving 12 bases between. The CDR3 loop spans 14 amino acids. The DNA of the CDR3 is TGTGCCAGCAGCACCGACAGGAGGAACACTGAAGCTTTCTTT. It specifies CASSTDRRNTEAFF.

The chain is built from TRBV29-1 and TRBJ1-5; TRBD1 might be the D (6 bases). The CDR3 length is 13 residues. The V gene lost 7 bases and the J gene lost 3 bases, with 13 bases spanning the gap. Germline V gene sequence: CDR1 SQVTM, CDR2 ANQGSEA. The CDR3 nucleotides are TGCAGCGCCCGGGACAACTACAATCAGCCCCAGCATTTT. Protein product: CSARDNYNQPQHF.

This clone was counted between two and nine times. The chain recombines TRBV19 with TRBJ2-1, with 11 bases matching TRBD1. The germline V gene has CDR1 LNHDA and CDR2 SQIVND (reference sequence). Germline trimming cut 5 bases from V and 7 bases from J; bases unmatched to any gene: 7. The CDR3 loop spans 15 amino acids. The CDR3 region has the DNA TGTGCCAGTAGTCAAGGACAGGGGGCTTGGAATGAGCAGTTCTTC. This encodes CASSQGQGAWNEQFF.